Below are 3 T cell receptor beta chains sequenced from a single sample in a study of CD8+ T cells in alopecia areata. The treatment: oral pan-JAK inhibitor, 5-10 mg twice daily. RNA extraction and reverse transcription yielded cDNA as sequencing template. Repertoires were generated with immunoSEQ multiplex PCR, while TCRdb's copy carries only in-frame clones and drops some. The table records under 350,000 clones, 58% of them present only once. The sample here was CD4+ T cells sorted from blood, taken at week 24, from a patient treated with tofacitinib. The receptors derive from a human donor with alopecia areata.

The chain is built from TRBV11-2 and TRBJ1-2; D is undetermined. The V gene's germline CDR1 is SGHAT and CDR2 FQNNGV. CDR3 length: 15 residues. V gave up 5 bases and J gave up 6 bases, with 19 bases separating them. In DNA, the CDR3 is TGTGCCAGCAGCATACGACAACCCGCGGAGCATGGCTACACCTTC. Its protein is CASSIRQPAEHGYTF.

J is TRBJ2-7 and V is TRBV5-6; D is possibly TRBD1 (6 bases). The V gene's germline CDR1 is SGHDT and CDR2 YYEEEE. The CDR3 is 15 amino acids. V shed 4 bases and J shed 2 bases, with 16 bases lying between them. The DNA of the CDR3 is TGTGCCAGCAGCGACTCCGGGACAACCACCTACGAGCAGTACTTC. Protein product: CASSDSGTTTYEQYF. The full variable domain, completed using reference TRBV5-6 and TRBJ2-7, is DAGVTQSPTHLIKTRGQQVTLRCSPKSGHDTVSWYQQALGQGPQFIFQYYEEEERQRGNFPDRFSGHQFPNYSSELNVNALLLGDSALYLCASSDSGTTTYEQYFGPGTRLTVT.

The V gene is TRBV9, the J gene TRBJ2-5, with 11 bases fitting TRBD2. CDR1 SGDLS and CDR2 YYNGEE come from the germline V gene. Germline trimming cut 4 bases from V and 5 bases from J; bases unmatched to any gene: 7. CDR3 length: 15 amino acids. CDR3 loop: CASSPTSGGRETQYF. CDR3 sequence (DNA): TGTGCCAGCAGCCCTACTAGCGGGGGTCGGGAGACCCAGTACTTC.